This entry concerns a single T cell receptor (beta chain). Its antigen is currently unknown. The data were obtained in a study of human T cells and chemical hapten exposure. Study results and caveats: Alopecia in all donors means immunity may differ from healthy individuals. Controls formed significantly fewer large CDR3 similarity clusters than expanded TCRs did.

The germline V and J ends were trimmed by 0 bases and 8 bases, with 8 bases remaining between them. This CDR3 contains 14 residues. Germline lookup yields CDR1 SNHLY and CDR2 FYNNEI. Each CDR3 protein is one row after TCRdb ran MiXCR on the RACE reads. Of some 300,000 distinct CDR3 sequences detected, about 5% appear once; the ten largest clones hold over 6.5%. Time point meaning: pre-sensitization, week 0. Treatment given: therapeutic diphenylcyclopropenone sensitization with weekly scalp DPC. This chain joins TRBV2 and TRBJ1-6; D gene unclear. The clonotype comes from a woman under 30 with alopecia areata. Some clones in this sample may be carry-over from other donors' samples. The starting material was whole blood, obtained in connection with sensitization to the hapten diphenylcyclopropenone (DPC). CDR3 sequence: CASSEARADSPLHF. The CDR3 region has the DNA TGTGCCAGCAGTGAAGCGAGGGCCGATTCACCCCTCCACTTT. The complete variable domain, with remaining parts taken from reference TRBV2 and TRBJ1-6, reads EPEVTQTPSHQVTQMGQEVILRCVPISNHLYFYWYRQILGQKVEFLVSFYNNEISEKSEIFDDQFSVERPDGSNFTLKIRSTKLEDSAMYFCASSEARADSPLHFGNGTRLTVT.